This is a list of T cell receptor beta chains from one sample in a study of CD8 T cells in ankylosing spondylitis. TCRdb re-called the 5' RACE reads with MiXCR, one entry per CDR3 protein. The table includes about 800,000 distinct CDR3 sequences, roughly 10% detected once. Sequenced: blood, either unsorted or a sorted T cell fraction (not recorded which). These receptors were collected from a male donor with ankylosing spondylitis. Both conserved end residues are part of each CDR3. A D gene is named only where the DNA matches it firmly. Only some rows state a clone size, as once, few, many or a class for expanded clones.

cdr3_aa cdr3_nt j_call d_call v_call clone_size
CASSLASSAGRELFF TGTGCCAGCAGCTTAGCTAGCTCTGCAGGCCGGGAGCTGTTTTTT TRBJ2-2 - TRBV7-2 few
CASSLRQGDWHTQYF TGTGCTAGCAGCTTACGACAGGGGGATTGGCATACGCAGTATTTT TRBJ2-3 TRBD1 TRBV7-7 few
CASSSRVRPYNEQFF TGTGCCAGCAGTTCTAGGGTAAGGCCCTACAATGAGCAGTTCTTC TRBJ2-1 - TRBV6-2/TRBV6-3 few
CASSPRGLNYGYTF TGCGCCAGCAGTCCTAGGGGACTGAACTATGGCTACACCTTC TRBJ1-2 - TRBV5-1 few
CASSPRAHYGYTF TGCGCCAGCAGCCCCAGAGCCCACTATGGCTACACCTTC TRBJ1-2 - TRBV4-3 -
CSAKLYSYEQYF TGCAGTGCTAAGCTCTATTCCTACGAGCAGTACTTC TRBJ2-7 - TRBV20-1 few
CASSLPPNSYEQYF TGTGCCAGCAGCCTGCCCCCCAACTCCTACGAGCAGTACTTC TRBJ2-7 - TRBV7-9 -
CASSYSGLGAYGYTF TGTGCCAGCAGTTACTCGGGTTTGGGGGCCTATGGCTACACCTTC TRBJ1-2 - TRBV6-5 few
CASRSGGDTQYF TGTGCCAGCCGGAGCGGGGGAGATACGCAGTATTTT TRBJ2-3 TRBD2 TRBV3-1 -
CASSSQYETLYEQYF TGCGCCAGCAGCTCGCAGTATGAGACACTCTACGAGCAGTACTTC TRBJ2-7 - TRBV5-1 -
CASKEGTLTNTEAFF TGTGCCAGCAAGGAGGGCACCCTCACGAACACTGAAGCTTTCTTT TRBJ1-1 - TRBV6-1 few
CASSQGRSTDTIYF TGCGCCAGCAGCCAAGGGCGTTCGACGGACACCATATATTTT TRBJ1-3 - TRBV4-3 many
CASSLGQGASTEAFF TGTGCCAGCTCACTGGGACAGGGGGCATCCACTGAAGCTTTCTTT TRBJ1-1 TRBD1 TRBV18 many
CSAPTGGRETQYF TGCAGTGCACCCACAGGGGGGAGAGAGACCCAGTACTTC TRBJ2-5 TRBD1 TRBV20-1 few
CSVGRDYEQYF TGCAGCGTCGGACGGGACTACGAGCAGTACTTC TRBJ2-7 - TRBV29-1 many
CASSYSNSPLHF TGTGCCAGCAGTTACTCGAATTCACCCCTCCACTTT TRBJ1-6 - TRBV6-5 many
CASSSYRGNDYGYTF TGCGCCAGCAGCTCGTACCGAGGGAACGACTATGGCTACACCTTC TRBJ1-2 - TRBV5-1 many
CSVQPDWNTEAFF TGCAGCGTCCAACCCGACTGGAACACTGAAGCTTTCTTT TRBJ1-1 - TRBV29-1 few
CATEAPGRKQETQYF TGTGCCACCGAAGCACCGGGACGGAAACAAGAGACCCAGTACTTC TRBJ2-5 - TRBV6-4 few
CSAREGMYGYTF TGCAGTGCTAGGGAGGGCATGTATGGCTACACCTTC TRBJ1-2 - TRBV20-1 few
CASRGTSGGTGELFF TGTGCCAGCAGAGGGACTAGCGGGGGCACCGGGGAGCTGTTTTTT TRBJ2-2 TRBD2 TRBV12-3/TRBV12-4 -
CSARGGPRGQPQHF TGCAGTGCCAGGGGGGGCCCGAGGGGTCAGCCCCAGCATTTT TRBJ1-5 TRBD1 TRBV20-1 few
CASSAGQGHGYTF TGTGCCAGCAGCGCGGGACAGGGTCATGGCTACACCTTC TRBJ1-2 TRBD1 TRBV5-6 -
CSARQDRDTQYF TGCAGTGCTCGGCAGGATCGAGATACGCAGTATTTT TRBJ2-3 - TRBV20-1 many
CASSYQLAGGGETQYF TGTGCCAGCAGTTACCAACTAGCGGGGGGCGGGGAGACCCAGTACTTC TRBJ2-5 TRBD2 TRBV6-5 -
CASSFGLRGGAGEQFF TGTGCCAGCAGCTTTGGTCTCCGCGGGGGGGCAGGTGAGCAGTTCTTC TRBJ2-1 TRBD2 TRBV7-2 -
CASSLASATYNEQFF TGCGCCAGCAGCTTGGCGTCAGCCACCTACAATGAGCAGTTCTTC TRBJ2-1 - TRBV5-1 few
CSASGTGAAYEQYF TGCAGTGCTAGTGGGACAGGCGCGGCCTACGAGCAGTACTTC TRBJ2-7 TRBD1 TRBV20-1 -